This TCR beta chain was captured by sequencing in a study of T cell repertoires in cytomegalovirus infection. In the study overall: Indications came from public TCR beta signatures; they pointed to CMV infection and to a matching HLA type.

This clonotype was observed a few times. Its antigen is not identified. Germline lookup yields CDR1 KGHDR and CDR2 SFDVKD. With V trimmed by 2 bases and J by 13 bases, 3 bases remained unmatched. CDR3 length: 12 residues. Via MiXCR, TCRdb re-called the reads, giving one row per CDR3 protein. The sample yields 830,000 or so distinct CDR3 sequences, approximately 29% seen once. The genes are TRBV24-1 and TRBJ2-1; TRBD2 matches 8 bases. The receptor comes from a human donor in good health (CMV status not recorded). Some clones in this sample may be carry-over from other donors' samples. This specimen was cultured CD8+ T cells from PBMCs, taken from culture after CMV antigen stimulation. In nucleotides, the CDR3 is TGTGCCACCAGTGATTCGGGAGGGCCCCAGTTCTTC. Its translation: CATSDSGGPQFF.